The next 27 T cell receptor beta chains were all read from a single sample in a study of cytomegalovirus exposure and HLA in healthy donors. Here immunoSEQ multiplex PCR was the method, and the copy in TCRdb shows in-frame clones only, minus some. This sample has roughly 330,000 clones, with around 87% found just once. Material: PBMCs. These TCRs come from a woman aged 30 to 39 in good health and CMV-seropositive.

The chain joins TRBV15 to TRBJ2-1; TRBD2 matches 9 bases. The CDR3 is made up of 15 amino acids. Per germline, CDR1 LNHNV and CDR2 YYDKDF (reference sequence). With V trimmed by 2 bases and J by 3 bases, 2 bases remained unmatched. As DNA, the CDR3 is TGTGCCACCAGCAGACTAGCGGGGCTCTACAATGAGCAGTTCTTC. This encodes CATSRLAGLYNEQFF. Full variable domain (missing parts from reference TRBV15 and TRBJ2-1): DAMVIQNPRYQVTQFGKPVTLSCSQTLNHNVMYWYQQKSSQAPKLLFHYYDKDFNNEADTPDNFQSRRPNTSFCFLDIRSPGLGDTAMYLCATSRLAGLYNEQFFGPGTRLTVL.

A single count supports this clone. V is TRBV7-2 and J is TRBJ1-1; D is uncertain. This CDR3 region has 13 residues. Trimming took off 0 bases at V and 6 bases at J, with 8 bases between the two ends. Germline-derived CDR1 and CDR2 are SGHTA and FQGNSA. The CDR3 spells CASSLAGIPEAFF. The CDR3 DNA is TGTGCCAGCAGCTTAGCAGGTATCCCTGAAGCTTTCTTT.

This chain links TRBV19 with TRBJ2-1; D unclear. Deletions cut 5 bases from V and 0 bases from J, with 11 bases between. Per the germline V gene, CDR1 is LNHDA and CDR2 is SQIVND (reference sequence). This CDR3 contains 15 residues. This CDR3 reads CASSLRWGSYNEQFF. The CDR3 region has the DNA TGTGCCAGTAGTCTTCGGTGGGGCTCCTACAATGAGCAGTTCTTC.

The chain employs TRBV2 and TRBJ1-5, with TRBD1 matching over 8 bases. In germline, CDR1 is SNHLY, CDR2 FYNNEI. CDR3 length: 13 residues. J gave up 7 bases and V 3 bases, and 2 bases lay outside the gene matches. The CDR3 here is CASSETGDQPQHF. The DNA of the CDR3 is TGTGCCAGCAGTGAGACAGGGGACCAGCCCCAGCATTTT.

The chain couples TRBV7-9 to TRBJ1-6, with 11 bases that match TRBD1. CDR1 is SEHNR, CDR2 FQNEAQ, per germline (reference sequence). CDR3 length: 16 amino acids. The junction had 9 bases not matched to a gene; V was cut back by 5 bases and J by 9 bases. The CDR3 loop is CASSPSGTGGGSPLHF. CDR3 nucleotide sequence: TGTGCCAGCAGCCCCTCGGGGACAGGGGGTGGTTCACCCCTCCACTTT.

V gene TRBV18 combines with J gene TRBJ1-2, with 7 positions matching TRBD1. The CDR3 is made up of 13 amino acids. The V gene end was trimmed by 5 bases and the J gene end by 3 bases; junction bases not matched to a gene: 3. In germline, CDR1 is KGHSH, CDR2 LQKENI. The CDR3 sequence is CASSEGQHYGYTF. For the CDR3, the DNA is TGTGCCAGCTCAGAGGGACAGCACTATGGCTACACCTTC.

The rearrangement links TRBV5-8 to TRBJ1-2, with D possibly being TRBD1 (5 bases). The CDR3 runs to 14 residues. The ends were cut back, 2 bases at V and 0 bases at J, with 8 bases in the middle. Germline assignment: CDR1 SGHTS and CDR2 YDEGEE. The CDR3 DNA reads TGTGCCAGCAGCTTAAGGGGATCTAACTATGGCTACACCTTC. The encoded protein is CASSLRGSNYGYTF.

The chain is built from TRBV6-5 and TRBJ2-7; 8 bases are a match to TRBD1. J lost 5 bases, V lost 5 bases, and 8 bases had no gene match. Looked up from germline, CDR1 is MNHEY and CDR2 is SVGAGI. This CDR3 comprises 14 residues. CDR3 DNA sequence: TGTGCCAGCAGTCTCTCGGACAGGGACCACGAGCAGTACTTC. This encodes CASSLSDRDHEQYF.

The chain has TRBV4-1 and TRBJ1-2; TRBD1 agrees at 10 bases. CDR1 and CDR2 from the germline V gene are MGHRA and YSYEKL. The CDR3 has 15 residues. The J segment lost 5 bases and the V segment lost 0 bases, leaving 3 bases of the junction unmatched. In DNA form, the CDR3 reads TGCGCCAGCAGCCAAGAGGGACAGGGGAGATATGGCTACACCTTC. Amino acid sequence: CASSQEGQGRYGYTF.

The CDR3 region has the DNA TGTGCCAGCAGTCCAGGGGTAGGGGACTATGGCTACACCTTC. Translating it yields CASSPGVGDYGYTF. The rearrangement uses TRBV28 and TRBJ1-2; tentatively, D is TRBD1 (6 bases). Between the trimmed V and J ends, which lost 5 bases and 3 bases, there was a span of 13 bases. Germline V gene lookup returns CDR1 MDHEN and CDR2 SYDVKM. This CDR3 is built from 14 residues.

The rearrangement joins TRBV7-9 to TRBJ2-6; the D is unclear. The CDR3 loop spans 15 amino acids. Germline assignment: CDR1 SEHNR and CDR2 FQNEAQ (reference sequence). The V end was cut by 0 bases, the J end by 3 bases, with 6 bases between. CDR3 bases: TGTGCCAGCAGCTTAGCAGGTAGTGGGGCCAACGTCCTGACTTTC. It yields the protein CASSLAGSGANVLTF.

V usage is TRBV9 and J usage is TRBJ2-7; 9 positions match TRBD1. V shed 4 bases, J shed 4 bases, and the junction held 6 bases outside the gene matches. The CDR3 is made up of 14 amino acids. Germline-derived CDR1 and CDR2 are SGDLS and YYNGEE. The CDR3 is CASSRDRDGYEQYF. DNA of the CDR3: TGTGCCAGCAGCAGGGACAGGGACGGGTACGAGCAGTACTTC.

This chain connects TRBV27 to TRBJ1-1; D uncertain. V lost 4 bases to trimming and J lost 5 bases, with 11 bases between them. CDR1 MNHEY and CDR2 SMNVEV come from the germline V gene (reference sequence). The CDR3 has 13 amino acids. The CDR3 DNA is TGTGCCAGCAGTTGGAGGGTGTGGACTGAAGCTTTCTTT. It yields the protein CASSWRVWTEAFF.

In the case of this clone: The same CDR3 arises from other DNA sequences in this sample as well. The chain joins TRBV7-2 to TRBJ1-1, with D hard to call. The CDR3 is made up of 14 amino acids. V lost 1 base to trimming and J lost 0 bases, with 6 bases between them. Germline lookup yields CDR1 SGHTA and CDR2 FQGNSA. The CDR3 protein is CASSLGRLNTEAFF. CDR3 nucleotide sequence: TGTGCCAGCAGCTTAGGCAGACTGAACACTGAAGCTTTCTTT.

The rearrangement uses TRBV30 and TRBJ2-3; no definite D call. The CDR3 has 15 amino acids. Germline CDR1 is GTSNPN and CDR2 is SVGIG (reference sequence). V was pared by 1 base and J by 2 bases, with 13 bases between. The CDR3 region is CAWSAQWSPTDTQYF. CDR3 nucleotide sequence: TGTGCCTGGAGTGCCCAGTGGTCGCCCACAGATACGCAGTATTTT.

V is TRBV28 and J is TRBJ1-1, with D hard to call. Germline loops: CDR1 MDHEN, CDR2 SYDVKM. V was trimmed by 7 bases and J by 6 bases, leaving 12 bases between them. The CDR3 is 12 amino acids. As DNA, the CDR3 is TGTGCCAGCACCATCCTGGGCTCTGAAGCTTTCTTT. Translated: CASTILGSEAFF.

This clone showed up just once. This sample also contains other DNA sequences that code for the same CDR3. V is TRBV5-1 and J is TRBJ1-1; D remains unclear. This CDR3 is built from 14 residues. Germline CDR1 and CDR2: SGHRS and YFSETQ. V was cut by 0 bases and J by 5 bases, with 11 bases left in between. The CDR3 region has the DNA TGCGCCAGCAGCTTGGGTGGAGGGCGGACTGAAGCTTTCTTT. It is translated as CASSLGGGRTEAFF.

This chain's CDR3 is CASSSTNYEQYF. The CDR3 nucleotides are TGTGCCAGCAGTTCTACGAACTACGAGCAGTACTTC. This chain joins TRBV28 and TRBJ2-7; D unresolved. This CDR3 spans 12 amino acids. Germline CDR1 reads MDHEN; CDR2 reads SYDVKM. The V gene lost 4 bases and the J gene lost 3 bases, with 7 bases spanning the gap. The whole variable domain, filled in from reference TRBV28 and TRBJ2-7, reads DVKVTQSSRYLVKRTGEKVFLECVQDMDHENMFWYRQDPGLGLRLIYFSYDVKMKEKGDIPEGYSVSREKKERFSLILESASTNQTSMYLCASSSTNYEQYFGPGTRLTVT.

The chain recombines TRBV7-6 with TRBJ2-7; D might be TRBD1 or TRBD2, each matching 5 bases. Trimming removed 2 bases at V and 3 bases at J, with 11 bases between. Germline values: CDR1 SGHVS, CDR2 FNYEAQ. CDR3 length: 14 residues. As DNA, the CDR3 is TGTGCCAGCAGCTTAACTGCAGGGAGCTACGAGCAGTACTTC. The encoded protein is CASSLTAGSYEQYF.

The genes are TRBV25-1 and TRBJ1-5; 9 bases are shared with TRBD1. The germline V gene has CDR1 MGHDK and CDR2 SYGVNS. V lost 4 bases, J lost 6 bases, and 4 bases stayed unmatched. The CDR3 sequence is 14 residues long. CDR3 DNA: TGTGCCAGCAGTGCAGGGACAGGGTTTCAGCCCCAGCATTTT. This translates into CASSAGTGFQPQHF.

This rearrangement joins TRBV7-9 to TRBJ2-7, with D possibly being TRBD1 (6 bases). V dropped 1 base and J dropped 0 bases, with 10 bases sitting between them. Per the germline V gene, CDR1 is SEHNR and CDR2 is FQNEAQ (reference sequence). This CDR3 has 15 amino acids. CDR3 bases: TGTGCCAGCAGCTTAGAACAGGGATTCTCCTACGAGCAGTACTTC. This sequence encodes CASSLEQGFSYEQYF.

The rearrangement links TRBV13 to TRBJ2-3; D remains ambiguous. The germline V and J ends were trimmed by 5 bases and 0 bases, with 9 bases remaining between them. The germline V gene has CDR1 PRHDT and CDR2 FYEKMQ (reference sequence). The CDR3 consists of 14 residues. This CDR3 is CASSPTASTDTQYF. The CDR3 DNA sequence: TGTGCCAGCAGCCCCACAGCCAGCACAGATACGCAGTATTTT.

This clone was picked up one time. The chain couples TRBV2 to TRBJ1-5, with no clear D. This CDR3 spans 14 amino acids. V was pared by 7 bases and J by 5 bases, with 15 bases between. Germline assignment: CDR1 SNHLY and CDR2 FYNNEI. The CDR3 loop reads CASTEREGHQPQHF. The CDR3 DNA reads as TGTGCCAGCACCGAACGGGAGGGCCATCAGCCCCAGCATTTT. Supplemented by reference TRBV2 and TRBJ1-5, the full variable domain reads EPEVTQTPSHQVTQMGQEVILRCVPISNHLYFYWYRQILGQKVEFLVSFYNNEISEKSEIFDDQFSVERPDGSNFTLKIRSTKLEDSAMYFCASTEREGHQPQHFGDGTRLSIL.

The chain uses TRBV5-6 and TRBJ1-5, with D unresolved. The CDR3 is made up of 13 amino acids. V lost 0 bases to trimming and J lost 9 bases, with 10 bases between them. CDR1 and CDR2 (germline): SGHDT, YYEEEE. CDR3 residues: CASSLARTGPQHF. The CDR3 DNA follows: TGTGCCAGCAGCTTGGCCCGGACGGGGCCCCAGCATTTT. The whole variable domain, filled in from reference TRBV5-6 and TRBJ1-5, reads DAGVTQSPTHLIKTRGQQVTLRCSPKSGHDTVSWYQQALGQGPQFIFQYYEEEERQRGNFPDRFSGHQFPNYSSELNVNALLLGDSALYLCASSLARTGPQHFGDGTRLSIL.

The genes are TRBV6-5 and TRBJ2-7; 9 bases agree with TRBD1. Germline assignment: CDR1 MNHEY and CDR2 SVGAGI. This CDR3 is 14 amino acids long. J lost 6 bases, V lost 6 bases, and 9 bases had no gene match. This chain's CDR3 is CASSADRGGSEQYF. DNA of the CDR3: TGTGCCAGCAGCGCAGACAGGGGGGGGAGCGAGCAGTACTTC.

V and J are TRBV28 and TRBJ2-7, with 10 bases aligning to TRBD1. The CDR3 loop spans 16 amino acids. Looked up from germline, CDR1 is MDHEN and CDR2 is SYDVKM. Germline trimming cut 6 bases from V and 5 bases from J; bases unmatched to any gene: 13. For the CDR3, the DNA is TGTGCCAGCAGCTTGTGGGGACAGGGGACGAGGGACGAGCAGTACTTC. Protein sequence: CASSLWGQGTRDEQYF.

The chain is built from TRBV9 and TRBJ2-7; TRBD1 is a possible D gene (6 bases). The CDR3 totals 16 residues. V was cut by 0 bases and J by 6 bases, with 19 bases left in between. Germline V gene lookup returns CDR1 SGDLS and CDR2 YYNGEE. This CDR3 reads CASSVGGRGQWGEQYF. The CDR3 bases are TGTGCCAGCAGCGTAGGCGGCAGGGGCCAATGGGGCGAGCAGTACTTC.